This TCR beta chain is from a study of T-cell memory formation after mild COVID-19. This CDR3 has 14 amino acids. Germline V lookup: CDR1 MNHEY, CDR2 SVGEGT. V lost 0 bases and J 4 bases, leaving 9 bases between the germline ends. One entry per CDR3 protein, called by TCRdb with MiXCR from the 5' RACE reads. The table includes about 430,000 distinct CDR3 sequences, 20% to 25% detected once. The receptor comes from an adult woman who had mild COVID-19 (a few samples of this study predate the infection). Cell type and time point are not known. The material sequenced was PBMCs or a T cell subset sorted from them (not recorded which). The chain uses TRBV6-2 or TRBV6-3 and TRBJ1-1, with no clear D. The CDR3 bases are TGTGCCAGCAGTTACTCGTCCTCGTTCACTGAAGCTTTCTTT. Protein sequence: CASSYSSSFTEAFF.